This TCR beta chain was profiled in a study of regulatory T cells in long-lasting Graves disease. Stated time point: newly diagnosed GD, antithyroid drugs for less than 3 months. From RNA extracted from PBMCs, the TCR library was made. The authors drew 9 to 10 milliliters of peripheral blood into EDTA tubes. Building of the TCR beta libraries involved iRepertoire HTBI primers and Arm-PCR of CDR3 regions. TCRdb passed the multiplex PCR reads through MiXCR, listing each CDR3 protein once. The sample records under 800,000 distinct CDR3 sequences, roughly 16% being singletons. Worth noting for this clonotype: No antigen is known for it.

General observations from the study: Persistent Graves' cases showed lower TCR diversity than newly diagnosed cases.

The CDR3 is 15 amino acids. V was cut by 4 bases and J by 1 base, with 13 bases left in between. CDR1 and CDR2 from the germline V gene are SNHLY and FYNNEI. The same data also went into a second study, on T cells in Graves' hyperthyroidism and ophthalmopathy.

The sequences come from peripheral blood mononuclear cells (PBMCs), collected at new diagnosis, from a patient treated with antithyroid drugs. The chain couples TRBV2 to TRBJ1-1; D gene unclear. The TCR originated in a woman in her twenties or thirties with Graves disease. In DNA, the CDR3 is TGTGCCAGCAGTGCGGAATGGACTCAGAACACTGAAGCTTTCTTT. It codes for CASSAEWTQNTEAFF.